These 27 T cell receptor beta chains share one sample of origin, sequenced in a study of early T cells in non-severe SARS-CoV-2 infection. TCRdb re-derived calls from the 5' RACE reads in MiXCR, one entry per CDR3 protein. The sample lists about 90,000 distinct CDR3 sequences, 14% seen once, with roughly 6.4% in the top ten. The sequenced sample consisted of whole blood. Receptors originate from an adult who was a healthcare worker with PCR-confirmed SARS-CoV-2 infection or an uninfected control (not recorded which).

CDR3 loop: CASSPSTGLSTDTQYF. For the CDR3, the DNA is TGTGCCAGCAGCCCCTCGACAGGCCTTAGCACAGATACGCAGTATTTT. The chain joins TRBV6-5 to TRBJ2-3; maybe TRBD1 (6 bases). CDR1 is MNHEY, CDR2 SVGAGI, per germline. The V and J ends lost 6 bases and 0 bases respectively, with 16 bases between them. This CDR3 has 16 amino acids.

The chain carries TRBV30 and TRBJ1-1; a possible D gene is TRBD1 (5 bases). The CDR3 runs 14 residues. Between the trimmed V and J ends, which lost 4 bases and 6 bases, there was a span of 18 bases. Germline V CDR1 and CDR2: GTSNPN, SVGIG (reference sequence). This CDR3 reads CAWTSRAGRPEAFF. CDR3 nucleotides: TGTGCCTGGACCTCGAGGGCAGGGAGGCCTGAAGCTTTCTTT.

In its sample, this clonotype was seen a few times. The V gene is TRBV9, the J gene TRBJ2-3; D may be TRBD1 or TRBD2 (7 bases each). V lost 5 bases and J 2 bases, leaving 12 bases between the germline ends. CDR1 is SGDLS and CDR2 is YYNGEE in the germline V gene. There are 14 residues in the CDR3. The CDR3 protein is CASRGGGFTDTQYF. CDR3 DNA: TGTGCCAGCAGGGGAGGGGGCTTCACAGATACGCAGTATTTT. The whole variable domain, filled in from reference TRBV9 and TRBJ2-3, reads DSGVTQTPKHLITATGQRVTLRCSPRSGDLSVYWYQQSLDQGLQFLIQYYNGEERAKGNILERFSAQQFPDLHSELNLSSLELGDSALYFCASRGGGFTDTQYFGPGTRLTVL.

The rearrangement joins TRBV7-6 to TRBJ2-1, with unresolved D. V was clipped by 2 bases and J by 7 bases, with 12 bases between them. The CDR3 has 14 amino acids. Per the germline V gene, CDR1 is SGHVS and CDR2 is FNYEAQ. The DNA for the CDR3 is TGTGCCAGCAGCTTAAGTTGGCTTCCTAATGAGCAGTTCTTC. As protein: CASSLSWLPNEQFF.

This clonotype has only a few counts. J is TRBJ2-3 and V is TRBV5-4; D is unresolved. Trimming removed 5 bases at V and 0 bases at J, with 10 bases between. The germline CDR1 and CDR2 sequences are SGHNT and YYREEE (reference sequence). This CDR3 is built from 14 residues. CDR3 sequence: CASRPQTSTDTQYF. The CDR3 coding sequence is TGTGCCAGCAGACCACAGACGAGCACAGATACGCAGTATTTT.

The chain is built from TRBV9 and TRBJ1-1; weak D call: TRBD1 (5 bases). V lost 4 bases and J lost 3, with 16 bases in between. CDR3 length: 15 amino acids. Germline CDR1 reads SGDLS; CDR2 reads YYNGEE. In nucleotides, the CDR3 is TGTGCCAGCAGCATTTCCGGGACCGGGTACACTGAAGCTTTCTTT. The encoded protein is CASSISGTGYTEAFF.

This clonotype was detected a few times. The chain joins TRBV28 to TRBJ1-5; D is unclear. Germline CDR1 and CDR2: MDHEN and SYDVKM. This CDR3 is 11 amino acids long. Trimming removed 6 bases from V and 8 bases from J, with 8 bases in between. The CDR3 loop reads CASSPGEPQHF. CDR3 DNA sequence: TGTGCCAGCAGCCCTGGTGAGCCCCAGCATTTT.

V gene TRBV5-1 combines with J gene TRBJ2-5, with no clear D. With 5 bases removed from V and 1 base from J, the gap between germline ends came to 12 bases. The CDR3 sequence is 14 residues long. CDR1 and CDR2 from the germline V gene are SGHRS and YFSETQ. CDR3 sequence reads: CASSGGEVQETQYF. The CDR3 DNA is TGCGCCAGCAGTGGTGGAGAAGTCCAAGAGACCCAGTACTTC.

The chain uses TRBV2 and TRBJ1-4, with 8 bases aligning to TRBD1. Germline CDR1 SNHLY, CDR2 FYNNEI. This CDR3 is built from 13 residues. The V gene end was trimmed by 7 bases and the J gene end by 7 bases; junction bases not matched to a gene: 5. The CDR3 DNA reads as TGTGCCAGCACGGACAGGGAAAGTGAAAAACTGTTTTTT. It codes for CASTDRESEKLFF.

In this sample, this clonotype turned up a few times. The genes are TRBV5-1 and TRBJ2-3, with 7 nucleotides matching TRBD1. CDR1 and CDR2 from the germline V gene are SGHRS and YFSETQ. Germline trimming cut 1 base from V and 4 bases from J; bases unmatched to any gene: 3. This CDR3 has 14 amino acids. The chain's CDR3 is CASSLRQGADTQYF. CDR3 coding DNA: TGCGCCAGCAGCTTGCGGCAGGGGGCAGATACGCAGTATTTT.

In its sample, this clonotype was seen a few times. J is TRBJ2-1 and V is TRBV19; D assignment may be TRBD1 or TRBD2 (5 bases each). There are 15 residues in the CDR3. V lost 0 bases and J 4 bases, leaving 10 bases between the germline ends. The germline V gene encodes CDR1 LNHDA and CDR2 SQIVND (reference sequence). CDR3 DNA sequence: TGTGCCAGTAGTATAGATCGGGGACGATACAATGAGCAGTTCTTC. Amino acids: CASSIDRGRYNEQFF.

This clonotype was found a few times. The rearrangement links TRBV2 to TRBJ1-6; D is possibly TRBD1 (5 bases). The V gene's germline CDR1 is SNHLY and CDR2 FYNNEI. The V end was cut by 2 bases, the J end by 8 bases, with 16 bases between. This CDR3 has 16 residues. The CDR3 sequence is CASSEQDPEGYSPLHF. CDR3 in DNA: TGTGCCAGCAGTGAACAGGACCCCGAGGGGTATTCACCCCTCCACTTT.

The chain has TRBV3-1 and TRBJ2-1, with D perhaps matching TRBD2 (6 bases). CDR3 length equals 16 residues. Deletions cut 1 base from V and 3 bases from J, with 13 bases between. The V gene's germline CDR1 is LGHDT and CDR2 YNNKEL (reference sequence). The CDR3 loop reads CASSQVIGGFYNEQFF. CDR3 nucleotides: TGTGCCAGCAGCCAAGTCATTGGGGGGTTCTACAATGAGCAGTTCTTC.

There are many counts of this clonotype. The rearrangement uses TRBV28 and TRBJ1-5; 10 bases are shared with TRBD1. Trimming removed 8 bases from V and 7 bases from J; junction bases left unmatched: 5. The CDR3 runs 13 residues. The V gene's germline CDR1 is MDHEN and CDR2 SYDVKM. CDR3 sequence: CASSTGGQQPQHF. The CDR3 nucleotides read TGTGCCAGCTCGACAGGGGGCCAGCAGCCCCAGCATTTT.

This clonotype appeared a single time. This sequence joins TRBV5-4 and TRBJ2-1; maybe TRBD1 (6 bases). Trimming stripped 4 bases from V and 4 bases from J, with 12 bases between. Germline V gives CDR1 SGHNT, CDR2 YYREEE (reference sequence). CDR3 length: 14 amino acids. In nucleotides, the CDR3 is TGTGCCAGCAGCGGACAGAGACCTTACAATGAGCAGTTCTTC. It translates to CASSGQRPYNEQFF.

In this sample, this clonotype turned up a few times. The rearrangement uses TRBV5-5 and TRBJ2-3; D call uncertain. Germline CDR1 reads SGHKS; CDR2 reads YYEKEE (reference sequence). Trimming pared 3 bases from V and 6 bases from J, leaving 11 bases between. The CDR3 is 13 amino acids. CDR3 bases: TGTGCCAGCAGCTCCTACTCGGCGGATACGCAGTATTTT. Its protein is CASSSYSADTQYF.

This clonotype was seen a few times. This chain uses TRBV7-6 with TRBJ1-1, with 10 bases that match TRBD1. Per germline, CDR1 SGHVS and CDR2 FNYEAQ. This CDR3 contains 16 residues. V lost 2 bases, J lost 4 bases, and 7 bases stayed unmatched. The CDR3 DNA follows: TGTGCCAGCAGCTTACGACAGGGGGCGGCTGCCACTGAAGCTTTCTTT. Protein: CASSLRQGAAATEAFF.

This chain joins TRBV29-1 and TRBJ2-1; D possibly corresponds to TRBD2 (7 bases). The germline V gene has CDR1 SQVTM and CDR2 ANQGSEA. The V gene lost 2 bases and the J gene lost 4 bases, with 12 bases spanning the gap. The CDR3 is 14 amino acids. The CDR3 DNA reads TGCAGCGTTGAATTAGGGGGGGATTACAATGAGCAGTTCTTC. This sequence encodes CSVELGGDYNEQFF.

This clonotype has only a few counts. The chain carries TRBV5-1 and TRBJ2-2, with D maybe TRBD2 (5 bases). The V end was cut by 2 bases, the J end by 2 bases, with 10 bases between. Germline lookup yields CDR1 SGHRS and CDR2 YFSETQ. The CDR3 covers 15 residues. DNA of the CDR3: TGCGCCAGCAGCTTAGCGGCCAGCAACACCGGGGAGCTGTTTTTT. Amino acids: CASSLAASNTGELFF.

The chain joins TRBV9 to TRBJ2-2; 8 bases are shared with TRBD1. This CDR3 comprises 14 residues. V shed 5 bases and J 5 bases; nucleotides not matched to a gene: 5. The germline V gene has CDR1 SGDLS and CDR2 YYNGEE. The CDR3 region is CASRGTGRTGELFF. The CDR3 DNA follows: TGTGCCAGCAGAGGGACAGGTCGGACCGGGGAGCTGTTTTTT.

The genes are TRBV27 and TRBJ2-1, with unresolved D. The length of the CDR3 is 15 residues. Between the trimmed V and J ends, which lost 5 bases and 0 bases, there was a span of 11 bases. Per the germline V gene, CDR1 is MNHEY and CDR2 is SMNVEV (reference sequence). The CDR3 reads CASSPRRSSYNEQFF. The CDR3 DNA reads TGTGCCAGCAGTCCTCGTCGGAGCTCCTACAATGAGCAGTTCTTC.

The V gene is TRBV12-3 or TRBV12-4, the J gene TRBJ2-7; a possible D gene is TRBD2 (6 bases). This CDR3 is built from 13 residues. Trimming left V 7 bases short and J 7 bases short, with 17 bases between. The CDR3 loop is CASNIGTGEEQYF. In DNA form, the CDR3 reads TGTGCCAGCAATATCGGGACTGGGGAGGAGCAGTACTTC.

The chain is built from TRBV5-4 and TRBJ2-2; 14 bases agree with TRBD2. The germline gives CDR1 SGHNT, CDR2 YYREEE (reference sequence). After removal of 4 bases from V and 6 bases from J, the junction contained 11 bases not matched to a gene. CDR3 size: 18 residues. CDR3 DNA sequence: TGTGCCAGCAGCGGCGGGACTAGCGGGAGAGGGGTGGCCGGGGAGCTGTTTTTT. This codes for CASSGGTSGRGVAGELFF.

The CDR3 spells CASSPVSLQETQYF. CDR3 DNA: TGTGCCAGCAGCCCCGTTTCTCTCCAAGAGACCCAGTACTTC. The rearrangement joins TRBV11-2 to TRBJ2-5, with D uncertain. CDR1 SGHAT and CDR2 FQNNGV come from the germline V gene. The length of the CDR3 is 14 residues. Trimming pared 5 bases from V and 1 base from J, leaving 11 bases between.

This clonotype has only a few counts. This chain joins TRBV29-1 and TRBJ2-7; either TRBD1 or TRBD2 may fit D (6 bases each). V was trimmed by 3 bases and J by 6 bases, leaving 15 bases between them. This CDR3 has 13 amino acids. Germline loops: CDR1 SQVTM, CDR2 ANQGSEA. DNA for the CDR3: TGCAGCGTTGAGTACGGGGGCGGCGTCGAGCAGTACTTC. It yields the protein CSVEYGGGVEQYF.

This chain links TRBV18 with TRBJ2-5; a weak D match, TRBD2 (5 bases). V was pared by 3 bases and J by 5 bases, with 13 bases between. CDR1 and CDR2 from the germline V gene are KGHSH and LQKENI. The CDR3 spans 14 residues. The CDR3 spells CASSPLRGMETQYF. DNA for the CDR3: TGTGCCAGCTCACCGTTACGGGGTATGGAGACCCAGTACTTC.

This clonotype was seen more than once but under ten times. The gene calls are TRBV7-6 and TRBJ1-1; 9 bases are shared with TRBD1. In germline, CDR1 is SGHVS, CDR2 FNYEAQ. The CDR3 is made up of 16 amino acids. V trimming: 6 bases; J trimming: 2 bases; junction bases outside the gene matches: 10. Here the CDR3 DNA reads TGTGCCAGCAGTGACGCCGGGACAGGGCTAAACACTGAAGCTTTCTTT. Amino acids: CASSDAGTGLNTEAFF.